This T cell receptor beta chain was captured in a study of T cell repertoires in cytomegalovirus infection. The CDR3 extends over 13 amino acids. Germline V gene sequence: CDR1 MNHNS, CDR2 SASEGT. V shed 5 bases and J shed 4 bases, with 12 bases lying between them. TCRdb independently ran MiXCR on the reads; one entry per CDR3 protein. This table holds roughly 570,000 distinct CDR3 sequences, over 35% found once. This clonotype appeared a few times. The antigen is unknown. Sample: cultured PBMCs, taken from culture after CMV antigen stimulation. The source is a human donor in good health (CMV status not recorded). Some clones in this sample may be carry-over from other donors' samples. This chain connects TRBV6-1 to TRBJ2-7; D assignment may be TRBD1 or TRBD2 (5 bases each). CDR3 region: CASSRDPEYEQYF. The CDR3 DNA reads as TGTGCCAGCAGTCGGGACCCGGAGTACGAGCAGTACTTC.